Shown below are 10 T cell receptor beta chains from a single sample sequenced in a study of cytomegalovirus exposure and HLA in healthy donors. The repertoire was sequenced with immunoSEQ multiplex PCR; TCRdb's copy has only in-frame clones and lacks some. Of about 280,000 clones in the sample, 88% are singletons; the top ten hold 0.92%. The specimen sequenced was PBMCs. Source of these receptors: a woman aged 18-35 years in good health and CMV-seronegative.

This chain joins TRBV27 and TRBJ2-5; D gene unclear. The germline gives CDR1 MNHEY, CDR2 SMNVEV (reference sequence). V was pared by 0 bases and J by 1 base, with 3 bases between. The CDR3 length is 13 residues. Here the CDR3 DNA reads TGTGCCAGCAGTTTATCGAGCCAAGAGACCCAGTACTTC. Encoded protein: CASSLSSQETQYF.

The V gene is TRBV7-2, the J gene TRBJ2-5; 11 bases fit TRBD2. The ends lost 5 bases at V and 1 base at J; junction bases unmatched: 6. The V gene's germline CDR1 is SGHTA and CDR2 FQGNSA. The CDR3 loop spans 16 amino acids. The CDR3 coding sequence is TGTGCCAGCAGCCGCAGACTAGCGGGGACCCAAGAGACCCAGTACTTC. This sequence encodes CASSRRLAGTQETQYF.

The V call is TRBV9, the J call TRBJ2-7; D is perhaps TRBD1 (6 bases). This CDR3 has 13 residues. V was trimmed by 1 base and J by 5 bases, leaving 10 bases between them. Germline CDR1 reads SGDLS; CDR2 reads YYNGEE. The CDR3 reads CASSVSPGDEQYF. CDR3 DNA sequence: TGTGCCAGCAGCGTATCGCCAGGGGACGAGCAGTACTTC.

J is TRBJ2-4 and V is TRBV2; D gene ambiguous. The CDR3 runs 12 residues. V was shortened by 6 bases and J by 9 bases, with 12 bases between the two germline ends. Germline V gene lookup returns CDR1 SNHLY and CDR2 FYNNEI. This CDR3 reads CASRLSMLIQYF. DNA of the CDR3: TGTGCCAGCAGACTAAGTATGCTCATTCAGTACTTC.

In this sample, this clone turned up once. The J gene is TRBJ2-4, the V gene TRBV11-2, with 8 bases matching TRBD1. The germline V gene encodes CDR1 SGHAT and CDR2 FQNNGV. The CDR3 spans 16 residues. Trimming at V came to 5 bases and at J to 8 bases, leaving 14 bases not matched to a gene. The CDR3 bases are TGTGCCAGCAGCCCGCAGGGGGCTGGTTTGTCGGACATTCAGTACTTC. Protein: CASSPQGAGLSDIQYF.

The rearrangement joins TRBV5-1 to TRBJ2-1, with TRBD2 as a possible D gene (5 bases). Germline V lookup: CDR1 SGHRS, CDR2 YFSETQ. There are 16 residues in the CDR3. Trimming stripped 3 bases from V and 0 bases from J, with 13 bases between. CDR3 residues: CASSSVPGSSYNEQFF. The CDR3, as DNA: TGCGCCAGCAGCTCCGTCCCGGGGAGCTCCTACAATGAGCAGTTCTTC.

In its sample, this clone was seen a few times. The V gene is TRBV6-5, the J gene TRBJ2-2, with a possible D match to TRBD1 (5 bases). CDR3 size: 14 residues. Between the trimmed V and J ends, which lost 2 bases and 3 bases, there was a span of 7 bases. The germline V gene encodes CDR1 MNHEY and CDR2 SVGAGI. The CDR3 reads CASSYETDTGELFF. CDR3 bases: TGTGCCAGCAGTTACGAGACAGACACCGGGGAGCTGTTTTTT.

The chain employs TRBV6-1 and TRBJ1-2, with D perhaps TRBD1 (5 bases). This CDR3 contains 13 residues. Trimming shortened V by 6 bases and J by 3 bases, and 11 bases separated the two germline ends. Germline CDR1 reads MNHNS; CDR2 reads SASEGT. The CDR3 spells CASRRSGDYGYTF. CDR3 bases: TGTGCCAGCAGACGATCGGGGGACTATGGCTACACCTTC.

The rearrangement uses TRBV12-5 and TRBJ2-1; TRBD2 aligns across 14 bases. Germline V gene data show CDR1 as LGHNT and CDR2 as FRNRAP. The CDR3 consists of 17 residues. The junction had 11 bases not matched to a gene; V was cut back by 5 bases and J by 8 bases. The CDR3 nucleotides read TGTGCTAGTGGTCCGGGGACTAGCGGGAGTAGCAGCGATGAGCAGTTCTTC. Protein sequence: CASGPGTSGSSSDEQFF.

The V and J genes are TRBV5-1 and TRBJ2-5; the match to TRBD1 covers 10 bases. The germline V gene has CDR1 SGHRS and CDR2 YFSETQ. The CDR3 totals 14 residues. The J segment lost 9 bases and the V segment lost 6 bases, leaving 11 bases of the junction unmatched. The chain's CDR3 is CASTQDRGSMAQYF. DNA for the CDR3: TGCGCCAGCACCCAGGACAGGGGGTCGATGGCCCAGTACTTC.